These T cell receptor beta chains were read from a single sample in a study of cytomegalovirus exposure and HLA in healthy donors. The assay was immunoSEQ multiplex PCR, and TCRdb's table has in-frame clones only and misses some. The table records around 300,000 clones, roughly two thirds of them present only once. The specimen sequenced was PBMCs. All receptors derive from a female donor in good health and CMV-seronegative. CDR3s include the opening cysteine and the closing phenylalanine or tryptophan. The D gene is left open where the match is weak. Only part of the rows carry a size: once, few, many, or a class if the clone is expanded.

TRBJ2-5 TRBV2 . . TGTGCCAGCAGTGGACAGACTCTACGGAAGCAGTACTTC CASSGQTLRKQYF
TRBJ2-7 TRBV5-1 TRBD1 . TGCGCCAGCAGCTTGCAGACCGGGACAGGGGCCTACGAGCAGTACTTC CASSLQTGTGAYEQYF
TRBJ1-5 TRBV7-8 TRBD1 . TGTGCCAGCAGCCGGGGACAGGGCGGCAATCAGCCCCAGCATTTT CASSRGQGGNQPQHF
TRBJ1-2 TRBV4-1 . . TGCGCCAGCAGCCGACCCCACGCGGGGACTAACTATGGCTACACCTTC CASSRPHAGTNYGYTF
TRBJ2-1 TRBV9 . . TGTGCCAGCACGACAGGAACTATGGAAGTGAATGAGCAGTTCTTC CASTTGTMEVNEQFF
TRBJ2-7 TRBV6-1 . . TGTGCCAGCAGTGAAAGACAGTCATATCCCTACGAGCAGTACTTC CASSERQSYPYEQYF
TRBJ2-3 TRBV5-1 . . TGCGCCAGCAGCTTGGCCGGAGAGGTCCTCCATACGCAGTATTTT CASSLAGEVLHTQYF
TRBJ2-1 TRBV5-6 TRBD1 . TGTGCCAGCTTTACCAACAGGGGACCCTACAATGAGCAGTTCTTC CASFTNRGPYNEQFF
TRBJ1-1 TRBV4-2 . . TGTGCCAGCAGCCAAGGAACGGGTACGAGGCGAGCTTTCTTT CASSQGTGTRRAFF
TRBJ2-1 TRBV30 . . TGTGCCTGGAGTCGGGATAGCGGAGAGTACAATGAGCAGTTCTTC CAWSRDSGEYNEQFF
TRBJ1-1 TRBV30 TRBD1 . TGTGCCTGGAGTTTAGAGGGGGCGACTGAAGCTTTCTTT CAWSLEGATEAFF
TRBJ2-7 TRBV5-1 TRBD2 . TGCGCCAGCAGCTCGGGAGGGACTAGCGGTAACTACGAGCAGTACTTC CASSSGGTSGNYEQYF
TRBJ2-1 TRBV28 . few TGTGCCAGCAGTCCAGGGCCGTCTAGAGACAATGAGCAGTTCTTC CASSPGPSRDNEQFF
TRBJ1-6 TRBV6-5 TRBD1 . TGTGCCAGCAGGCAGGGGGTCTCATTGTTTTCACCCCTCCACTTT CASRQGVSLFSPLHF
TRBJ1-1 TRBV11-2 . . TGTGCCAGCAGCCAACGGGACTTGCAAACTGAAGCTTTCTTT CASSQRDLQTEAFF
TRBJ2-7 TRBV11-2 TRBD1 . TGTGCCAGCAGCTCTGGACAGGGGGGGTACGAGCAGTACTTC CASSSGQGGYEQYF
TRBJ1-2 TRBV2 . . TGTGCCAGCATGAGACAGGAAACTAACTATGGCTACACCTTC CASMRQETNYGYTF
TRBJ1-1 TRBV2 . once TGTGCCAGCAGACCCGAGGGCACTGGGACTGAAGCTTTCTTT CASRPEGTGTEAFF
TRBJ1-2 TRBV19 . . TGTGCCAGTAGTATAGGCGGCTTCTGGACGGGGGGCTACACCTTC CASSIGGFWTGGYTF
TRBJ1-4 TRBV11-2 . . TGTGCCAGCAGCTTAGAGGTGGGCGCAACTAATGAAAAACTGTTTTTT CASSLEVGATNEKLFF
TRBJ2-7 TRBV9 TRBD1 . TGTGCCAGCAGCGGGACAGGGGGGCCCTACGAGCAGTACTTC CASSGTGGPYEQYF
TRBJ2-1 TRBV5-1 TRBD1 . TGCGCCAGCAGCCCACAGGGGAGTCGCTACAATGAGCAGTTCTTC CASSPQGSRYNEQFF
TRBJ2-5 TRBV19 TRBD1 . TGTGCCAGTAGTGCCCGGACAGGGAATGGAGAGACCCAGTACTTC CASSARTGNGETQYF
TRBJ2-7 TRBV21-1 . . TGTGCCAGCAGCAAAGAGCTAGCGGCCCCCTATACAGGTGGTCTCTACGAGCAGTACTTC CASSKELAAPYTGGLYEQYF
TRBJ2-5 TRBV7-9 TRBD1 . TGTGCCAGCAGACAACAGGGGTACCAAGAGACCCAGTACTTC CASRQQGYQETQYF
TRBJ2-7 TRBV19 TRBD2 . TGTGCCAGTAGTATGGGACTAGCGGGAGGGCCCACCCGCTACGAGCAGTACTTC CASSMGLAGGPTRYEQYF
TRBJ1-2 TRBV29-1 . . TGCAGCGTTGAAGATTTGGGACACCCGACTAACTATGGCTACACCTTC CSVEDLGHPTNYGYTF
TRBJ2-2 TRBV2 TRBD2 . TGTGCCAGCAGTGAACGGCGTAGCGGGAAAAAGACCGGGGAGCTGTTTTTT CASSERRSGKKTGELFF